The following is a T cell receptor (beta chain) sequence with its context. Antigen specificity is unknown. This sample is part of a study of cytomegalovirus exposure and HLA in healthy donors. Study findings and constraints: With later analysis, a missense DCLRE1C variant became linked to TCR beta V- and J-gene trimming. The study put some 150 TCR beta chains on its list as cytomegalovirus-associated. Per a prior analysis, the majority of TCR beta V segments were productive roughly 87% or roughly 30% of the time.

PCR involved 60 Vbeta and 13 Jbeta primers. Measured with immunoSEQ multiplex PCR; TCRdb has only the in-frame clones, and not every one. The sample has 150,000 or so clones; around four fifths are singletons. In germline, CDR1 is SGDLS, CDR2 YYNGEE. Trimming took off 0 bases at V and 3 bases at J, with 8 bases between the two ends. The CDR3 totals 14 residues. This clonotype originated in a man between 18 and 35 years old in good health and CMV-seropositive. V usage is TRBV9 and J usage is TRBJ2-3, with D tentatively TRBD1 (5 bases). The sequencing input was PBMCs. The CDR3 protein is CASSVARGTDTQYF. The DNA of the CDR3 is TGTGCCAGCAGCGTAGCTAGGGGTACAGATACGCAGTATTTT. The full variable domain, completed using reference TRBV9 and TRBJ2-3, is DSGVTQTPKHLITATGQRVTLRCSPRSGDLSVYWYQQSLDQGLQFLIQYYNGEERAKGNILERFSAQQFPDLHSELNLSSLELGDSALYFCASSVARGTDTQYFGPGTRLTVL.